This T cell receptor beta chain was found in a study of somatic mutations in cytotoxic T cells in rheumatoid arthritis. Assay used: immunoSEQ multiplex PCR; TCRdb lists only in-frame clones, some missing. The table records 10,000 to 15,000 clones, roughly 74% of them present only once. V was shortened by 5 bases and J by 1 base, with 26 bases between the two germline ends. This CDR3 has 19 residues. CDR1 and CDR2 from the germline V gene are SGHVS and FQNEAQ. The TCR originated in an adult with rheumatoid arthritis. The chain carries TRBV7-8 and TRBJ1-1; D is uncertain. Sequenced: CD8+ T cells sorted from blood. The CDR3 sequence is CASSDRGVTSVQENTEAFF. The DNA of the CDR3 is TGTGCCAGCAGCGATCGCGGGGTTACTTCCGTACAAGAGAACACTGAAGCTTTCTTT.